This TCR beta chain was identified during a study of CD8+ T cells in alopecia areata. CDR3 length equals 11 residues. Germline CDR1 SQVTM, CDR2 ANQGSEA. Trimming pared 6 bases from V and 7 bases from J, leaving 12 bases between. Following RNA extraction, reverse transcription yielded cDNA that acted as the sequencing template. The assay was immunoSEQ multiplex PCR, and TCRdb's table has in-frame clones only and misses some. Of 160,000 or so clones in the sample, more than 45% are singletons; the top ten hold less than 20%. This receptor was taken from a human donor with alopecia areata. This specimen consisted of CD8+ T cells sorted from blood, obtained at week 0. V gene TRBV29-1 combines with J gene TRBJ1-2, with D hard to call. CDR3 protein: CSVGREGGYTF. CDR3 DNA sequence: TGCAGCGTAGGGAGGGAGGGTGGCTACACCTTC.